Listed below are T cell receptor beta chains from one sample, sequenced in a study of blood T cell repertoires in COVID-19. The method was immunoSEQ multiplex PCR; TCRdb's version includes in-frame clones alone and lacks a portion of them. The sample records 75,000 to 80,000 clones, 88% being singletons. Sequenced input: peripheral blood. Receptor source: a human donor in a cohort sampled during active COVID-19. Both conserved end residues are part of each CDR3. D genes are given only for firm matches. Size tells how often a clone was seen (once, few, many) or the class of an expanded clone, and some rows leave it out.

TGTGCCAGCAGTGAAGGGCAAAACACCATATATTTT	CASSEGQNTIYF	TRBJ1-3	TRBV6-1	-	-
TGCAGCGCAACAACAGGGACCGGGACTCAGCCCCAGCATTTT	CSATTGTGTQPQHF	TRBJ1-5	TRBV29-1	-	-
TGTGCCAGCAGCGTAGGGACTAGCGGGAGAACCTACAATGAGCAGTTCTTC	CASSVGTSGRTYNEQFF	TRBJ2-1	TRBV9	-	TRBD2
TGTGCCAGCAGCTTTGGAGGGGATGAAAAACTGTTTTTT	CASSFGGDEKLFF	TRBJ1-4	TRBV11-2	-	-
TGTGCCAGCAGTTTAAACAGGGGGCGAAAACTGTTTTTT	CASSLNRGRKLFF	TRBJ1-4	TRBV27	-	TRBD1
TGTGCCAGCAGCTTAGAGGGGCACTTTAGTGAGCAGTTCTTC	CASSLEGHFSEQFF	TRBJ2-1	TRBV11-2	-	-
TGTGCCAGCAGTCAGCCTGGGCTCGAGCAGTACTTC	CASSQPGLEQYF	TRBJ2-7	TRBV27	-	-
TGTGCCTGGAGGACACAGGGGGGAGGCCAGCCCCAGCATTTT	CAWRTQGGGQPQHF	TRBJ1-5	TRBV30	-	TRBD1
TGTGCCAGCAGGCGAGGAGGGGTTAGCAATCAGCCCCAGCATTTT	CASRRGGVSNQPQHF	TRBJ1-5	TRBV6-5	-	-
TGTGCCAGCAGTTTATACCGGAGGGCCACAGATACGCAGTATTTT	CASSLYRRATDTQYF	TRBJ2-3	TRBV28	-	-
TGCGCCAGCAGCTTGAGCCCGCGTACGGCTAACTATGGCTACACCTTC	CASSLSPRTANYGYTF	TRBJ1-2	TRBV5-1	-	-
TGTGCCAGCAGCTTGGTTTCGACTAGCAGCGAGCAGTACTTC	CASSLVSTSSEQYF	TRBJ2-7	TRBV5-5	-	TRBD2
TGCAGCGCAACTACAGGGGGAGGTCAGCCCCAGCATTTT	CSATTGGGQPQHF	TRBJ1-5	TRBV29-1	-	TRBD1
TGTGCCAGCAGTTTTCGGGGGGATAGCAATCAGCCCCAGCATTTT	CASSFRGDSNQPQHF	TRBJ1-5	TRBV27	few	-
TGTGCCAGCAGCCAAATTGGGACTAGCGGGGGGGCCAGAAATGAGCAGTTCTTC	CASSQIGTSGGARNEQFF	TRBJ2-1	TRBV3-1/TRBV3-2	-	TRBD2
TGTGCCAGCAGCCCTACAAAGGCAGGGAAGGAGACCCAGTACTTC	CASSPTKAGKETQYF	TRBJ2-5	TRBV11-2	-	-
TGTGCCAGCAGTGGGGACAGGACGGACGGAAACACCATATATTTT	CASSGDRTDGNTIYF	TRBJ1-3	TRBV2	-	TRBD1